Presented here are 20 T cell receptor beta chains from one specimen sequenced in a study of CD8 T cells in Susac syndrome. It was with random hexamers that roughly 0.5 to 1 ug RNA was reverse transcribed. TCRdb re-called the immunoSEQ multiplex PCR reads with MiXCR, one entry per CDR3 protein. The repertoire consists of 80,000 or so distinct CDR3 sequences, with about 93% occurring once and the leading ten covering approximately 0.26%. Sequencing was done on a sample of CD8+ T cells from PBMCs. Receptors originate from a human donor in good health.

V and J are TRBV6-1 and TRBJ2-7, with a weak D call TRBD2 (6 bases). The CDR3 totals 17 residues. V was trimmed by 7 bases and J by 2 bases, leaving 24 bases between them. Germline-derived CDR1 and CDR2 are MNHNS and SASEGT. This CDR3 reads CASTKTRRVSEPYEQYV. CDR3 sequence (DNA): TGTGCCAGCACTAAGACTAGGAGGGTGAGTGAGCCCTACGAGCAGTACGTC.

In its sample, this clonotype was seen once. The chain is built from TRBV12-3 or TRBV12-4 and TRBJ2-1, with no clear D. This CDR3 comprises 12 residues. Trimming took 6 bases from V and 7 from J, leaving 10 bases between them. CDR3 amino acids: CASSRSGNEQFF. CDR3 nucleotides: TGTGCCAGCAGCCGTTCCGGGAATGAGCAGTTCTTC.

The chain links TRBV7-6 to TRBJ1-5; tentatively, D is TRBD1 (6 bases). Germline CDR1 and CDR2: SGHVS and FNYEAQ. Trimming removed 5 bases at V and 3 bases at J, with 14 bases between. The CDR3 is made up of 15 amino acids. The CDR3 coding sequence is TGTGCCAGCAGCGCGACAGGCCGAGCCAATCAGCCCCAGCATTTT. It encodes CASSATGRANQPQHF.

The chain employs TRBV9 and TRBJ2-1; 8 bases align to TRBD2. With 2 bases clipped from V and 1 base from J, the junction kept 14 bases outside the gene matches. Germline V gene lookup returns CDR1 SGDLS and CDR2 YYNGEE. The CDR3 extends over 19 amino acids. For the CDR3, the DNA is TGTGCCAGCAGCGTCTCATGGACTAGCACATTCATTTCCTACAATGAGCAGTTCTTC. Translation gives CASSVSWTSTFISYNEQFF. Together with reference TRBV9 and TRBJ2-1, the CDR3 gives the full variable domain: DSGVTQTPKHLITATGQRVTLRCSPRSGDLSVYWYQQSLDQGLQFLIQYYNGEERAKGNILERFSAQQFPDLHSELNLSSLELGDSALYFCASSVSWTSTFISYNEQFFGPGTRLTVL.

V is TRBV27 and J is TRBJ1-5, with D perhaps TRBD1 (5 bases). The germline V gene has CDR1 MNHEY and CDR2 SMNVEV (reference sequence). The V and J ends lost 5 bases and 7 bases respectively, with 15 bases between them. The CDR3 covers 14 residues. The chain's CDR3 is CASSTRDGFQPQHF. The CDR3 region has the DNA TGTGCCAGCAGTACCCGGGACGGCTTCCAGCCCCAGCATTTT.

This clonotype came up a few times. The chain is built from TRBV7-2 and TRBJ1-1; 7 positions match TRBD1. This CDR3 is built from 15 residues. The ends lost 3 bases at V and 11 bases at J; junction bases unmatched: 15. Per the germline V gene, CDR1 is SGHTA and CDR2 is FQGNSA. The CDR3 region is CASSLRQGELSRAFF. The CDR3 DNA reads TGTGCCAGCAGCTTGCGACAGGGCGAGTTATCCAGGGCTTTCTTT.

V usage is TRBV27 and J usage is TRBJ2-7; D possibly matches TRBD1 or TRBD2 (5 bases each). The CDR3 sequence is 15 residues long. CDR1 and CDR2 (germline): MNHEY, SMNVEV (reference sequence). Trimming took 4 bases from V and 2 from J, leaving 15 bases between them. The CDR3 spells CASSSTAGATYEQYF. The CDR3 DNA reads TGTGCCAGCAGTTCGACGGCCGGGGCGACCTACGAGCAGTACTTC.

The chain couples TRBV5-6 to TRBJ2-2; 9 nucleotides align to TRBD1. CDR1 is SGHDT, CDR2 YYEEEE, per germline. Trimming at V came to 3 bases and at J to 3 bases, leaving 12 bases not matched to a gene. The CDR3 covers 18 residues. The CDR3 is CASSSTGGVPGDTGELFF. CDR3 bases: TGTGCCAGCAGCTCAACAGGGGGCGTTCCGGGCGACACCGGGGAGCTGTTTTTT.

The chain employs TRBV9 and TRBJ2-3; D is ambiguous. This CDR3 is 15 amino acids long. Trimming took 0 bases from V and 5 from J, leaving 13 bases between them. Germline V gene sequence: CDR1 SGDLS, CDR2 YYNGEE. CDR3 bases: TGTGCCAGCAGCGTAGTAGACACGGCAAGAGATACGCAGTATTTT. The encoded protein is CASSVVDTARDTQYF. Filled out from reference TRBV9 and TRBJ2-3, the complete variable domain reads DSGVTQTPKHLITATGQRVTLRCSPRSGDLSVYWYQQSLDQGLQFLIQYYNGEERAKGNILERFSAQQFPDLHSELNLSSLELGDSALYFCASSVVDTARDTQYFGPGTRLTVL.

V usage is TRBV21-1 and J usage is TRBJ2-7; the table's D call TRBD1 went unverified against the DNA. TRBV21-1 is shown as a pseudogene. This CDR3 spans 13 amino acids. For the CDR3, the DNA is TGTGCCAGCAGCCCCCGGTTCGGCTACGAGCAGTACGTC. It is translated as CASSPRFGYEQYV.

CDR3 loop: CASSLRGEDHEQYV. In DNA, the CDR3 is TGTGCCAGCAGTTTGCGCGGGGAGGACCACGAGCAGTACGTC. The V and J genes are TRBV27 and TRBJ2-7; weak D call: TRBD2 (6 bases). With 3 bases removed from V and 5 bases from J, the gap between germline ends came to 14 bases. The CDR3 is 14 amino acids. Per germline, CDR1 MNHEY and CDR2 SMNVEV (reference sequence).

The table lists this clonotype with a count of one. The chain uses TRBV7-9 and TRBJ1-5; D remains ambiguous. Deletions cut 3 bases from V and 7 bases from J, with 7 bases between. The CDR3 extends over 12 amino acids. From germline, CDR1 is SEHNR and CDR2 FQNEAQ (reference sequence). The CDR3 protein is CASSFLSQPQHF. In DNA form, the CDR3 reads TGTGCCAGCAGCTTCCTTTCCCAGCCCCAGCATTTT.

The chain combines TRBV4-3 with TRBJ2-1; D may be TRBD1 (5 bases). Looked up from germline, CDR1 is LGHNA and CDR2 is YSLEER. The CDR3 runs to 14 residues. Trimming took off 1 base at V and 7 bases at J, with 11 bases between the two ends. The CDR3 here is CASSQGIRGNEQFF. CDR3 nucleotide sequence: TGCGCCAGCAGCCAAGGGATTAGGGGAAATGAGCAGTTCTTC.

This chain uses TRBV28 with TRBJ2-3; TRBD2 aligns across 9 bases. CDR3 length: 16 amino acids. Unmatched junction bases numbered 7, after V lost 2 bases and J lost 4 bases. Germline lookup yields CDR1 MDHEN and CDR2 SYDVKM. The CDR3 is CASSLPGGGAADTQYF. For the CDR3, the DNA is TGTGCCAGCAGTTTACCCGGCGGGGGGGCGGCAGATACGCAGTATTTT.

This clonotype occurred once. This sequence joins TRBV15 and TRBJ1-1; 9 bases are a match to TRBD1. Germline V CDR1 and CDR2: LNHNV, YYDKDF (reference sequence). CDR3 length equals 15 residues. After removal of 3 bases from V and 4 bases from J, the junction contained 6 bases not matched to a gene. CDR3 in DNA: TGTGCCACCAGCAGGGACAGGGGCCACCTCACTGAAGCTTTCTTT. Translating it yields CATSRDRGHLTEAFF. Using reference TRBV15 and TRBJ1-1 for the parts outside the CDR3, the full variable domain is DAMVIQNPRYQVTQFGKPVTLSCSQTLNHNVMYWYQQKSSQAPKLLFHYYDKDFNNEADTPDNFQSRRPNTSFCFLDIRSPGLGDTAMYLCATSRDRGHLTEAFFGQGTRLTVV.

The chain is built from TRBV3-1 and TRBJ2-3; tentatively, D is TRBD2 (5 bases). CDR1 and CDR2 (germline): LGHDT, YNNKEL (reference sequence). The CDR3 sequence is 16 residues long. With 4 bases removed from V and 3 bases from J, the gap between germline ends came to 17 bases. Written as DNA, the CDR3 is TGTGCCAGCAGCCCCTTAGCGCGACATGGGACAGATACGCAGTATTTT. Protein product: CASSPLARHGTDTQYF.

This chain joins TRBV5-4 and TRBJ2-5; 8 nucleotides agree with TRBD1. The CDR3 runs 15 residues. Looked up from germline, CDR1 is SGHNT and CDR2 is YYREEE (reference sequence). J gave up 3 bases and V 5 bases, and 9 bases lay outside the gene matches. CDR3 coding DNA: TGTGCCAGCAGTCCCCAACAGGGGGGAGAAGAGACCCAGTACTTC. Translation: CASSPQQGGEETQYF.

The chain combines TRBV5-1 with TRBJ1-2, with a tentative D call TRBD1 (5 bases). The CDR3 runs to 14 residues. Germline CDR1 SGHRS, CDR2 YFSETQ. The V gene lost 4 bases and the J gene lost 0 bases, with 10 bases spanning the gap. The DNA of the CDR3 is TGCGCCAGCAGCCCGGGAGGGGCTAACTATGGCTACACCTTC. Encoded protein: CASSPGGANYGYTF.

The chain joins TRBV4-3 to TRBJ2-3; no reliable D call. Germline V gene lookup returns CDR1 LGHNA and CDR2 YSLEER. V lost 1 base, J lost 3 bases, and 11 bases lay in between. This CDR3 spans 15 amino acids. The DNA for the CDR3 is TGCGCCAGCAGCCAAGTAGCCCCCGATACAGATACGCAGTATTTT. Translated: CASSQVAPDTDTQYF.

The chain employs TRBV6-1 and TRBJ2-3; 9 bases agree with TRBD2. Germline V gene sequence: CDR1 MNHNS, CDR2 SASEGT. Germline trimming cut 6 bases from V and 1 base from J; bases unmatched to any gene: 11. The CDR3 runs to 17 residues. The CDR3 DNA sequence: TGTGCCAGCAGCGCGGCTGGGCGGGAGGGCGGCACAGATACGCAGTATTTT. Residues: CASSAAGREGGTDTQYF.